This T cell receptor beta chain derives from a study of cytomegalovirus exposure and HLA in healthy donors. Study-wide context: Of the donors genotyped, a few hundred in all, 75% to 85% fell in the Caucasian-associated ancestry cluster.

This CDR3 contains 13 residues. V gave up 5 bases and J gave up 7 bases, with 12 bases separating them. Looked up from germline, CDR1 is LNHNV and CDR2 is YYDKDF (reference sequence). Both 60 Vbeta primers and 13 Jbeta primers went into the PCR. The table came from immunoSEQ multiplex PCR; TCRdb's copy has only in-frame clones and leaves some out. Of about 190,000 clones in the sample, 65% to 75% are singletons; the top ten hold about 5%. Source material: PBMCs. This TCR was recovered from a man aged 25 to 40 in good health and CMV-seropositive. The chain joins TRBV15 to TRBJ1-5; no clear D. CDR3 nucleotides: TGTGCCACCAGCGGGCAGGTGGGCCAGCCCCAGCATTTT. Protein sequence: CATSGQVGQPQHF. Supplemented by reference TRBV15 and TRBJ1-5, the full variable domain reads DAMVIQNPRYQVTQFGKPVTLSCSQTLNHNVMYWYQQKSSQAPKLLFHYYDKDFNNEADTPDNFQSRRPNTSFCFLDIRSPGLGDTAMYLCATSGQVGQPQHFGDGTRLSIL.